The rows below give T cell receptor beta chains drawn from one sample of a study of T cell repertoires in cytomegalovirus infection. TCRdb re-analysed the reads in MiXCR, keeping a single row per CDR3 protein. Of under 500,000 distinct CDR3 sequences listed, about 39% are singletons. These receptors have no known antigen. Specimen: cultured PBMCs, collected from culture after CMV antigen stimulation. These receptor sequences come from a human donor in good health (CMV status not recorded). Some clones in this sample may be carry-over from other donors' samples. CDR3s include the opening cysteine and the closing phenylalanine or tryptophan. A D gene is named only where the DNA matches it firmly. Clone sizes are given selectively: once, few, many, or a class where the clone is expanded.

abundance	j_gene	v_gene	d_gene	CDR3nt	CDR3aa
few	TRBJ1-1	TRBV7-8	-	TGTGCCAGCAGCTTTTACAGCAGCCTGAACACTGAAGCTTTCTTT	CASSFYSSLNTEAFF
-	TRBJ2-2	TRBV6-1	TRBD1	TGTGCCAGCAGTTCCCGGGACAGGGGAGCTTGGGAGCTGTTTTTT	CASSSRDRGAWELFF
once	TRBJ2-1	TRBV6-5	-	TGTGCCAGCAGTTACGGATCTATCTCCTACAATGAGCAGTTCTTC	CASSYGSISYNEQFF
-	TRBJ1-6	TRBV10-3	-	TGTGCCATCAGTGGGGGGGGAAAACTTAATTCACCCCTCCACTTT	CAISGGGKLNSPLHF
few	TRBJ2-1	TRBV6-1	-	TGTGCCAGCAGTGGAACGTACCAACGTATTAACAATGAGCAGTTCTTC	CASSGTYQRINNEQFF
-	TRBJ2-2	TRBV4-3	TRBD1	TGCGCCAGCAGCCAAGGAACAGGGGAGATAACCGGGGAGCTGTTTTTT	CASSQGTGEITGELFF
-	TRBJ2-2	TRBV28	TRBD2	TGTGCCAGCGGTACCCTGGTAGCGGGGGCGAACACCGGGGAGCTGTTTTTT	CASGTLVAGANTGELFF
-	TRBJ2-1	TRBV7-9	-	TGTGCCAGCGGGAGTGAGCAGTTCTTC	CASGSEQFF
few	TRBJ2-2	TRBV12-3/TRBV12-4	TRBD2	TGTGCCAGCACCCTTACCGGGACTAGGGGCACCGGGGAGCTGTTTTTT	CASTLTGTRGTGELFF
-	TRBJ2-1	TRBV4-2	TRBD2	TGTGCCAGCAGCCAAGACCTCCGGTCGGGGGGCAATGAGCAGTTCTTC	CASSQDLRSGGNEQFF
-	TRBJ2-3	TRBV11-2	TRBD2	TGTGCCAGCAGAAGACCGGGACTAGCCCCACCCGCAGATACGCAGTATTTT	CASRRPGLAPPADTQYF
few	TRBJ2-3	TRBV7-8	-	TGTGCCAGCAGCGAACAGTTCGACCGCAATACGCAGTATTTT	CASSEQFDRNTQYF
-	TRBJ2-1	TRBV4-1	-	TGCGCCAGCAGCCAGAGATCCCGGGTCCTCAAACCGAATGAGCAGTTCTTC	CASSQRSRVLKPNEQFF
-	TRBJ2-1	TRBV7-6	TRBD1	TGTGCCAGCAGCTTTTTGACAGGGCCCAGGGATGAGCAGTTCTTC	CASSFLTGPRDEQFF
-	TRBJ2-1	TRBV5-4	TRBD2	TGTGCCAGCAGCTTAGCGGGGCTCGCCAATGAGCAGTTCTTC	CASSLAGLANEQFF
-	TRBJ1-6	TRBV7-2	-	TGTGCCAGCCGGTGGGGGGGGGGTTCACCCCTCCACTTT	CASRWGGGSPLHF
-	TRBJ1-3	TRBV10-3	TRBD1	TGTGCCATCAGTGAGTCCGGACAGGGGATAAACACCATATATTTT	CAISESGQGINTIYF
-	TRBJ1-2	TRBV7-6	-	TGTGCCAGCAGCTTTGGGGGATACTATGGCTACACCTTC	CASSFGGYYGYTF
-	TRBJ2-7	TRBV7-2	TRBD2	TGTGCCAGCAGTCCAGGGACTAGCAACGAGCAGTACTTC	CASSPGTSNEQYF
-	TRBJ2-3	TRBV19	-	TGTGCCAGTCGGACCACTCCTTCTAGCACAGATACGCAGTATTTT	CASRTTPSSTDTQYF
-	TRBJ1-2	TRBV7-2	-	TGTGCCAGCAGCTTATTACAGATGACTTATGGCTACACCTTC	CASSLLQMTYGYTF
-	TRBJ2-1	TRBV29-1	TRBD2	TGCAGCGTGGAAAGGGGGACTAGCGGGAATGAGCAGTTCTTC	CSVERGTSGNEQFF
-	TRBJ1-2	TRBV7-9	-	TGTGCCAGCAGCTTATACTGGGACGGCGGCTTCTATGGCTACACCTTC	CASSLYWDGGFYGYTF
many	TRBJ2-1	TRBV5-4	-	TGTGCCAGCAGCTTAGGGGGGAGGAATGAGCAGTTCTTC	CASSLGGRNEQFF